The TCR beta chain described here comes from a study of T cell responses to AZD1222 COVID-19 vaccine. Measured with immunoSEQ multiplex PCR; TCRdb has only the in-frame clones, and not every one. The profile shows approximately 120,000 clones, 85% to 90% of them singletons. There are 11 residues in the CDR3. The germline CDR1 and CDR2 sequences are SNHLY and FYNNEI. V dropped 2 bases and J dropped 5 bases, with 3 bases sitting between them. The V call is TRBV2, the J call TRBJ2-5; no reliable D call. This sequence was found in an adult in good health. The sequencing here drew on peripheral blood, taken on day 0 of AZD1222 vaccination. This CDR3 reads CASSERETQYF. CDR3 nucleotides: TGTGCCAGCAGTGAAAGGGAGACCCAGTACTTC.